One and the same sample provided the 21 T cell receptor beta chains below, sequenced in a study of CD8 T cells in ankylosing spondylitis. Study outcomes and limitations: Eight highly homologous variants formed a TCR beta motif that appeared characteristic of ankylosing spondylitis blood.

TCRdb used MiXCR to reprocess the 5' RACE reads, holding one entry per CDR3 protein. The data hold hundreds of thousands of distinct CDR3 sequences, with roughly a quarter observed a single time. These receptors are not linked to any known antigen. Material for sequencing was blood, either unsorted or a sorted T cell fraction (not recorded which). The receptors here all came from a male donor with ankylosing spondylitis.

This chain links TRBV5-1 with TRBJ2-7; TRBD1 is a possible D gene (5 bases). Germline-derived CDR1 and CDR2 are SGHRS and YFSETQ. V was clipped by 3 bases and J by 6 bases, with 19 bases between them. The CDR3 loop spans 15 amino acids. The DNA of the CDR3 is TGCGCCAGCAGCTCTGGCAGGGATTCCCCCCTCGAGCAGTACTTC. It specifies CASSSGRDSPLEQYF.

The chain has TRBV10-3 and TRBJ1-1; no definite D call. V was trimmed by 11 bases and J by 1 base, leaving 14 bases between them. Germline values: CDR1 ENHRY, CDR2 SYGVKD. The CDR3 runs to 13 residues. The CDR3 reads CAARNGRNTEAFF. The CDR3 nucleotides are TGTGCCGCCAGGAACGGACGGAACACTGAAGCTTTCTTT.

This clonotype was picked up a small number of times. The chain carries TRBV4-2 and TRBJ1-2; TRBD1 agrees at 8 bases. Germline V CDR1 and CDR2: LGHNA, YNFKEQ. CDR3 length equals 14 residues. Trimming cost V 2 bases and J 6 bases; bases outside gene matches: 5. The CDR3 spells CASSQRQGTDGYTF. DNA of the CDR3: TGTGCCAGCAGCCAAAGACAGGGGACGGATGGCTACACCTTC.

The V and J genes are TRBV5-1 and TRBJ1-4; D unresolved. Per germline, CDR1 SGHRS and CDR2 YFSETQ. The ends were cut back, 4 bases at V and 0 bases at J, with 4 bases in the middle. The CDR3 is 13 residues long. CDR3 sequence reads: CASSQATNEKLFF. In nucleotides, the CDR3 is TGCGCCAGCAGCCAGGCAACTAATGAAAAACTGTTTTTT.

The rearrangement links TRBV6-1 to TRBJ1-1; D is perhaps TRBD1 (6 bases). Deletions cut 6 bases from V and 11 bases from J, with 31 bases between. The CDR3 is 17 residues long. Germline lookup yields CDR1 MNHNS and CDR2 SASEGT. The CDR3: CASRPRIDSTGPYGAFF. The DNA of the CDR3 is TGTGCCAGCAGACCCCGTATCGATTCGACAGGTCCATATGGTGCTTTCTTT.

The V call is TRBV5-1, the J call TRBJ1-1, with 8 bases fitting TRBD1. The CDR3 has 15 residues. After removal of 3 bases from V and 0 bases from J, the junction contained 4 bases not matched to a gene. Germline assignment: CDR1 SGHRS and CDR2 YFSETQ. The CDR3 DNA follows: TGCGCCAGCAGCTCTCCGACAGGGGTGAACACTGAAGCTTTCTTT. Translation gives CASSSPTGVNTEAFF.

CDR3 amino acids: CASSVGPENTEAFF. In DNA form, the CDR3 reads TGCGCCAGCAGCGTGGGGCCAGAGAACACTGAAGCTTTCTTT. The chain links TRBV5-1 to TRBJ1-1, with TRBD1 as a possible D gene (5 bases). This CDR3 comprises 14 residues. Trimming took 4 bases from V and 1 from J, leaving 11 bases between them. Germline V gives CDR1 SGHRS, CDR2 YFSETQ.

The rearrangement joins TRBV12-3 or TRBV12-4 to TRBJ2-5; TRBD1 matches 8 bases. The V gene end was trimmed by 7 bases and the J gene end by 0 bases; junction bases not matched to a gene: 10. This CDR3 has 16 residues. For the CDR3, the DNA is TGTGCCAGCACTTCCTCCGACAGGGGCTACCAAGAGACCCAGTACTTC. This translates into CASTSSDRGYQETQYF.

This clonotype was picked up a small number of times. For the CDR3, the DNA is TGCGCCAGCAGCCAAGATATATATGGACATAAAAACACCATATATTTT. The encoded protein is CASSQDIYGHKNTIYF. The chain recombines TRBV4-1 with TRBJ1-3; perhaps TRBD1 as D (5 bases). The germline gives CDR1 MGHRA, CDR2 YSYEKL. The V end lost 0 bases, the J end lost 6 bases, and 15 bases lay between the germline ends. There are 16 residues in the CDR3.

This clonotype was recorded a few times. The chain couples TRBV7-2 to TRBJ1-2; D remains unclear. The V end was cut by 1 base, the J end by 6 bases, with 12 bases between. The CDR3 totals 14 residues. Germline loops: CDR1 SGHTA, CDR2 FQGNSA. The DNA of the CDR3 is TGTGCCAGCAGCTTAGTAAACATACCTAATGGCTACACCTTC. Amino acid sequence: CASSLVNIPNGYTF.

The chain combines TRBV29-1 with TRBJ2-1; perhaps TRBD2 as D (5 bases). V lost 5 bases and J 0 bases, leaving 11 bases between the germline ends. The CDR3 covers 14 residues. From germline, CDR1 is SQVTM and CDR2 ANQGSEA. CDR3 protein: CSVRGRRSYNEQFF. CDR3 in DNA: TGCAGCGTTCGGGGTCGTCGCTCCTACAATGAGCAGTTCTTC.

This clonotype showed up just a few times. In DNA, the CDR3 is TGTGCCAGCAGCTTAGTTCTAGCGGGAGGTCAAGAGACCCAGTACTTC. Protein: CASSLVLAGGQETQYF. The chain employs TRBV7-8 and TRBJ2-5; TRBD2 agrees at 11 bases. The CDR3 is made up of 16 amino acids. Per germline, CDR1 SGHVS and CDR2 FQNEAQ. Germline trimming cut 1 base from V and 2 bases from J; bases unmatched to any gene: 3.

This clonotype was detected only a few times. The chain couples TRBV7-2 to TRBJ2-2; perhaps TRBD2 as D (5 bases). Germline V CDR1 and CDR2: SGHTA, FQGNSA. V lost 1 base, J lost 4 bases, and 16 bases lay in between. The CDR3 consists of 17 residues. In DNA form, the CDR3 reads TGTGCCAGCAGCTTAGGAGCTGGGTCGAGCGGCACCGGGGAGCTGTTTTTT. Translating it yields CASSLGAGSSGTGELFF.

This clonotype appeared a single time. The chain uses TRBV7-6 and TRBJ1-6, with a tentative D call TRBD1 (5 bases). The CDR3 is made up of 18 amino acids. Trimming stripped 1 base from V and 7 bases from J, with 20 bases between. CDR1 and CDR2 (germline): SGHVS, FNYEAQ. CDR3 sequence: CASSLVGPKTGVNSPLHF. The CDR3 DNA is TGTGCCAGCAGCTTAGTGGGACCGAAAACTGGGGTAAATTCACCCCTCCACTTT. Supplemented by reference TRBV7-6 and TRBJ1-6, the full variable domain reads GAGVSQSPRYKVTKRGQDVALRCDPISGHVSLYWYRQALGQGPEFLTYFNYEAQQDKSGLPNDRFSAERPEGSISTLTIQRTEQRDSAMYRCASSLVGPKTGVNSPLHFGNGTRLTVT.

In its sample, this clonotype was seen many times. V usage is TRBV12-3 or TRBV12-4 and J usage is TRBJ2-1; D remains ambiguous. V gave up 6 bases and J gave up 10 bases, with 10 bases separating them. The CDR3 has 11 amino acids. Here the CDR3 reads CASSSVREQFF. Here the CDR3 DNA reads TGTGCCAGCAGCTCTGTGCGGGAGCAGTTCTTC.

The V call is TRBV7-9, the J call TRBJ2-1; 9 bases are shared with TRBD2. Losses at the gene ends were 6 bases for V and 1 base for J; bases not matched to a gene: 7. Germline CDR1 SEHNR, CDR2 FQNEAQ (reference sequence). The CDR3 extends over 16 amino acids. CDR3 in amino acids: CASRSSGRRSYNEQFF. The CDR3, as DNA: TGTGCCAGCAGGAGTAGCGGGAGAAGGTCCTACAATGAGCAGTTCTTC.

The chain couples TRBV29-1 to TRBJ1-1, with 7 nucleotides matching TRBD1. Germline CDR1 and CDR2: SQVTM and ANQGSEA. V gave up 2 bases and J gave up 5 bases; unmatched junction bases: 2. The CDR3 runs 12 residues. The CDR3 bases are TGCAGCGTTGAAAGGGGGCGGACTGAAGCTTTCTTT. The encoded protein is CSVERGRTEAFF.

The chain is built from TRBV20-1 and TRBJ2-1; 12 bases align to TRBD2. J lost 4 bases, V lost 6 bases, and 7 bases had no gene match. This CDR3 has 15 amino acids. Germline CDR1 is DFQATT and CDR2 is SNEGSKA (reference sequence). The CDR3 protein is CSASLTSGRYNEQFF. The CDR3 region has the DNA TGCAGTGCCTCACTGACTAGCGGGAGATACAATGAGCAGTTCTTC.

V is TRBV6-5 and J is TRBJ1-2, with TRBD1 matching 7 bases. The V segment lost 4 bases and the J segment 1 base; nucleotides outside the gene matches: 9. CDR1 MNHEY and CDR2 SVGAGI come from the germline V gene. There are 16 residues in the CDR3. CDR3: CASSLRDSAFNYGYTF. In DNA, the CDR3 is TGTGCCAGCAGTTTGAGGGACAGCGCATTTAACTATGGCTACACCTTC.

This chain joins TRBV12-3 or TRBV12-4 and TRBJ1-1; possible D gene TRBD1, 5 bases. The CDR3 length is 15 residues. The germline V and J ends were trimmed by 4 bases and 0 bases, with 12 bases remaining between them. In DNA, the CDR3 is TGTGCCAGCAGTTATGTGACAGAGATGAACACTGAAGCTTTCTTT. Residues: CASSYVTEMNTEAFF.

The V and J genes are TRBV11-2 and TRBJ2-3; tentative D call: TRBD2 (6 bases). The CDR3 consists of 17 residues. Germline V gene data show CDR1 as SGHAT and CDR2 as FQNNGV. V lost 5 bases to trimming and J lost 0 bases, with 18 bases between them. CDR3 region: CASSRPNRGISTDTQYF. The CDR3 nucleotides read TGTGCCAGCAGCAGGCCAAACCGGGGGATTAGCACAGATACGCAGTATTTT.